What follows describes a single T cell receptor beta chain. This clonotype appeared a few times. The specificity of this receptor is unknown. No much larger clonotype is one base removed from it; base qualities were not supplied. To demonstrate the VDJtools post-analysis software, the study profiled TCR beta repertoires from the peripheral blood of about a dozen young patients with multiple sclerosis. The multiple sclerosis patients were children and adolescents ranging in age from roughly 6 to 16 years. This entry belongs to a study of post-analysis software for immune sequencing data (dated by TCRdb to between 2014 and 2016). Background on the whole study: Relapsing-remitting, secondary progressive and progressive-relapsing multiple sclerosis were recorded as disease courses, and subtype annotation was lacking for some patients. Patient repertoires were compared against 10 to 12 previously published healthy control repertoires from donors aged 6 to 25 years. A subset of samples was prepared in parallel using single-end sample barcoding, then pooled and co-amplified after Illumina adapter ligation. Here is what the overall study found, with its caveats: Patients showed significantly higher frequencies than controls for a handful of TRBV segments, among them TRBV5-6, TRBV5-1 and TRBV20-1. Direct clustering with F measure showed strong co-clustering of samples prepared in the same batch, prompting a batch-effect correction. Compared with controls, multiple sclerosis patients had significantly lower normalized Chao1 diversity, a finding suggesting substantial peripheral T-cell clonal expansion. The control group was slightly older than the multiple sclerosis patient group.

Germline trimming amounts to 4 bases on V and 2 bases on J, with 5 as the count of junction bases outside the gene matches. Via the germline V gene (reference sequence), CDR1 is DFQATT and CDR2 SNEGSKA. The CDR3 measures 13 amino acids from cysteine to phenylalanine. Only CDR3 DNA remains: 39 bases, in frame from the first base. Library creation used PCR. The sequencing machine was an Illumina HiSeq 2500. To reduce PCR and sequencing biases, unique molecular identifiers were built into the TCR beta cDNA libraries. Per 1 to 10 million input T cells, 500,000 or so cDNA molecules were obtained, such that each molecule approximated one T cell. The patient libraries were prepared and sequenced using the same protocol as the earlier healthy control dataset. Within a given batch, samples were prepared together, multiplexed and sequenced on the same HiSeq lane. As for the authors' bioinformatics: MIGEC was used to process the raw barcoded reads, and molecular identifier groups with only a single read were discarded before consensus assembly and CDR3 extraction. VDJtools was used for post-analysis of the clonotype tables, with diversity normalized by down-sampling every dataset to the smallest sample size. To correct batch-related cross-sample contamination, repertoire overlap clustering matched CDR3 amino acid sequences but not nucleotide sequences. The public reads were run again by TCRdb, first through fastp at Q25 and then through MiXCR, and only productive beta chains were kept. Each record represents a unique CDR3 protein, reported with the most common genes and DNA among its rows. It is TCRdb's table, rather than the study itself, that gives the V and J calls and clone size. The sample includes about 770,000 distinct CDR3 sequences, with roughly 50% observed a single time. The ten largest clones capture approximately 4.4% of the sample.

Sample: blood. The sequence came from a girl aged 10 to 17 with multiple sclerosis. The chain joins TRBV20-1 to TRBJ2-7, with TRBD2 identical over 7 junction bases. The CDR3 protein is CSAMTSWAYEQYF. The nucleotide sequence is given as TGCAGTGCTATGACTAGCTGGGCCTACGAGCAGTACTTC.